Each of the 26 T cell receptor beta chains below was sequenced from the same sample in a study of a mutant IDH1 vaccine in newly diagnosed glioma (dated by TCRdb to 2020 to 2023). Library creation used the immunoSEQ multiplex PCR assay. TCRdb obtained this table from immuneACCESS and retained in-frame rearrangements with V and J assigned. These tables miss some clones; where compared with another copy, unresolved V genes account for less than half of the shortfall, and the remainder is unexplained. The sample data list fewer than 90,000 clones, and roughly 80% of these were observed just once. The ten largest clones represent over 9.5% of the sample. No antigens are known for them. Reading the label with the study, this specimen's time point is: week 35, safety follow-up. Each vaccine dose, consisting of 300 ug of a 20-mer mutant IDH1 peptide in Montanide, was administered subcutaneously with topical imiquimod.

The sequences come from PBMCs, collected from a glioma patient whose treatment included an IDH1 peptide vaccine. The receptors were gathered from a man between 18 and 29 years old with glioma.

The chain combines TRBV11-2 with TRBJ1-1; D possibly corresponds to TRBD1 (6 bases). Germline lookup yields CDR1 SGHAT and CDR2 FQNNGV. The length of the CDR3 is 14 residues. V lost 7 bases and J 7 bases, leaving 19 bases between the germline ends. The CDR3 sequence is CASTEAGTLLEAFF. CDR3 DNA: TGTGCCAGCACCGAAGCCGGGACACTTCTTGAAGCTTTCTTT.

The chain uses TRBV6-1 and TRBJ2-7, with D perhaps TRBD1 (7 bases). The V and J ends lost 8 bases and 2 bases respectively, with 13 bases between them. CDR1 and CDR2 (germline): MNHNS, SASEGT. The CDR3 extends over 13 amino acids. The chain's CDR3 is CASGGDSTYEQYF. The CDR3 DNA is TGTGCCAGCGGAGGGGACAGCACCTACGAGCAGTACTTC.

CDR3 bases: TGTGCCTGGAATAGGGGCAGAAACATTCAGTACTTC. Translating gives CAWNRGRNIQYF. The chain couples TRBV30 to TRBJ2-4; D possibly corresponds to TRBD1 (5 bases). This CDR3 has 12 amino acids. Germline assignment: CDR1 GTSNPN and CDR2 SVGIG (reference sequence). Deletions cut 4 bases from V and 6 bases from J, with 10 bases between.

In the case of this clone: Its ends do not fully match the called genes, so a read error is possible. V and J are TRBV7-7 and TRBJ2-5; TRBD2 is a possible D gene (5 bases). This CDR3 is 13 amino acids long. Looked up from germline, CDR1 is SSHAT and CDR2 is FNYEAQ (reference sequence). The CDR3: CASSRDERETQYF. The DNA of the CDR3 is TGTGCTAGCAGCCGGGATGAGAGAGAGACCCAGTACTTC.

This clone was seen only once. The chain employs TRBV5-8 and TRBJ2-1; the match to TRBD2 covers 15 bases. From germline, CDR1 is SGHTS and CDR2 YDEGEE. Losses at the gene ends were 9 bases for V and 1 base for J; bases not matched to a gene: 5. This CDR3 contains 16 residues. The CDR3 reads CAIEGLAGGSYNEQFF. The CDR3 nucleotides read TGTGCCATCGAGGGACTAGCGGGAGGATCCTACAATGAGCAGTTCTTC.

This clone has just one count. The rearrangement joins TRBV7-8 to TRBJ2-7; TRBD1 aligns across 7 bases. The CDR3 has 14 residues. V lost 5 bases and J lost 0; bases outside the gene matches: 4. From germline, CDR1 is SGHVS and CDR2 FQNEAQ. In DNA, the CDR3 is TGTGCCAGCAGCCGGGGACAGTTCTCCTACGAGCAGTACTTC. As protein: CASSRGQFSYEQYF.

This chain links TRBV29-1 with TRBJ2-2; D ambiguous. Trimming shortened V by 6 bases and J by 6 bases, and 11 bases separated the two germline ends. In germline, CDR1 is SQVTM, CDR2 ANQGSEA. The CDR3 is made up of 12 amino acids. The CDR3 reads CSVPGGAGELFF. DNA of the CDR3: TGCAGCGTCCCCGGCGGTGCCGGGGAGCTGTTTTTT.

This clone was counted only a few times. The V call is TRBV15, the J call TRBJ1-1; D call uncertain. Germline assignment: CDR1 LNHNV and CDR2 YYDKDF (reference sequence). This CDR3 comprises 11 residues. Trimming shortened V by 5 bases and J by 4 bases, and 5 bases separated the two germline ends. The CDR3: CATSHVTEAFF. DNA for the CDR3: TGTGCCACCAGCCATGTCACTGAAGCTTTCTTT.

The chain uses TRBV5-1 and TRBJ2-2, with 16 positions matching TRBD2. This CDR3 has 17 amino acids. V lost 4 bases to trimming and J lost 5 bases; unmatched junction nucleotides: 5. Germline CDR1 and CDR2: SGHRS and YFSETQ. CDR3 protein: CASSTGLAGGTTGELFF. The DNA of the CDR3 is TGCGCCAGCAGCACGGGACTAGCGGGAGGGACAACCGGGGAGCTGTTTTTT. Full variable domain (outside the CDR3, taken from reference TRBV5-1 and TRBJ2-2): KAGVTQTPRYLIKTRGQQVTLSCSPISGHRSVSWYQQTPGQGLQFLFEYFSETQRNKGNFPGRFSGRQFSNSRSEMNVSTLELGDSALYLCASSTGLAGGTTGELFFGEGSRLTVL.

The chain has TRBV27 and TRBJ1-6; no reliable D call. Trimming took 6 bases from V and 10 from J, leaving 16 bases between them. Germline V gives CDR1 MNHEY, CDR2 SMNVEV (reference sequence). The CDR3 loop spans 14 amino acids. CDR3 DNA sequence: TGTGCCAGCAGGCTCGTCCGGGGTCCATCACCCCTCCACTTT. It specifies CASRLVRGPSPLHF.

The rearrangement joins TRBV18 to TRBJ1-4; no definite D call. The CDR3 runs to 15 residues. Looked up from germline, CDR1 is KGHSH and CDR2 is LQKENI. The V end was cut by 6 bases, the J end by 3 bases, with 14 bases between. The CDR3 loop is CASSLHDRANEKLFF. CDR3 DNA sequence: TGTGCCAGCTCGCTACATGACCGGGCTAATGAAAAACTGTTTTTT.

J is TRBJ2-7 and V is TRBV18, with D maybe TRBD1 (6 bases). CDR1 and CDR2 from the germline V gene are KGHSH and LQKENI. V lost 2 bases, J lost 3 bases, and 8 bases lay in between. The CDR3 length is 13 residues. CDR3 DNA sequence: TGTGCCAGCTCACCAAACAGGGACTACGAGCAGTACTTC. This translates into CASSPNRDYEQYF.

The chain combines TRBV19 with TRBJ1-6; D not resolved. Germline CDR1 and CDR2: LNHDA and SQIVND (reference sequence). Trimming shortened V by 5 bases and J by 0 bases, and 8 bases separated the two germline ends. There are 15 residues in the CDR3. CDR3 sequence reads: CASSDPSSYNSPLHF. The DNA of the CDR3 is TGTGCCAGTAGTGACCCCAGCTCCTATAATTCACCCCTCCACTTT.

In this sample, this clone turned up a few times. The gene calls are TRBV7-9 and TRBJ1-4; no clear D gene. Germline V lookup: CDR1 SEHNR, CDR2 FQNEAQ (reference sequence). This CDR3 is 12 amino acids long. The V and J ends lost 5 bases and 7 bases respectively, with 8 bases between them. The CDR3 protein is CASSTDGEKLFF. As DNA, the CDR3 is TGTGCCAGCAGCACGGACGGTGAAAAACTGTTTTTT.

This chain links TRBV7-2 with TRBJ2-7; 8 bases agree with TRBD2. Germline V gives CDR1 SGHTA, CDR2 FQGNSA. V trimming: 5 bases; J trimming: 0 bases; junction bases outside the gene matches: 3. This CDR3 has 14 residues. CDR3 protein: CASSPGGGSYEQYF. The CDR3 coding sequence is TGTGCCAGCAGCCCCGGGGGGGGCTCCTACGAGCAGTACTTC.

The V call is TRBV5-1, the J call TRBJ1-1; a possible D gene is TRBD1 (5 bases). CDR3 length: 15 amino acids. With 0 bases removed from V and 5 bases from J, the gap between germline ends came to 14 bases. Germline CDR1 reads SGHRS; CDR2 reads YFSETQ. The CDR3 region has the DNA TGCGCCAGCAGCTTGGGCGGGGGACGTGGGACTGAAGCTTTCTTT. It yields the protein CASSLGGGRGTEAFF.

The chain joins TRBV27 to TRBJ2-3; D unclear. The V end was cut by 0 bases, the J end by 4 bases, with 2 bases between. The CDR3 is 12 amino acids. The germline V gene encodes CDR1 MNHEY and CDR2 SMNVEV (reference sequence). The CDR3 loop is CASSLSADTQYF. In DNA, the CDR3 is TGTGCCAGCAGTTTATCAGCAGATACGCAGTATTTT.

The chain links TRBV18 to TRBJ1-1; D remains ambiguous. Trimming took off 6 bases at V and 5 bases at J, with 7 bases between the two ends. Per the germline V gene, CDR1 is KGHSH and CDR2 is LQKENI. This CDR3 is 11 amino acids long. The DNA of the CDR3 is TGTGCCAGCTCCGCAGAAACTGAAGCTTTCTTT. Protein sequence: CASSAETEAFF.

The chain joins TRBV9 to TRBJ2-5, with 7 bases aligning to TRBD2. Germline CDR1 and CDR2: SGDLS and YYNGEE. Trimming took 0 bases from V and 1 from J; bases not matched to a gene: 3. This CDR3 comprises 15 residues. This CDR3 reads CASSVVPGGQETQYF. In DNA form, the CDR3 reads TGTGCCAGCAGCGTAGTGCCGGGGGGCCAAGAGACCCAGTACTTC.

The chain uses TRBV6-1 and TRBJ2-3; D remains ambiguous. Germline V CDR1 and CDR2: MNHNS, SASEGT. V lost 7 bases and J lost 2, with 16 bases in between. CDR3 length: 15 amino acids. The chain's CDR3 is CASIFDGGITDTQYF. In DNA form, the CDR3 reads TGTGCCAGCATTTTTGATGGCGGTATCACAGATACGCAGTATTTT.

The chain is built from TRBV7-2 and TRBJ1-1; D is perhaps TRBD1 (6 bases). Germline CDR1 SGHTA, CDR2 FQGNSA. The CDR3 runs to 15 residues. The V end was cut by 3 bases, the J end by 3 bases, with 14 bases between. CDR3 protein: CASSFPQGYYTEAFF. Written as DNA, the CDR3 is TGTGCCAGCAGCTTTCCTCAGGGGTACTACACTGAAGCTTTCTTT.

The chain is built from TRBV7-9 and TRBJ1-2; D might be TRBD1 (5 bases). The CDR3 is made up of 13 amino acids. Germline values: CDR1 SEHNR, CDR2 FQNEAQ (reference sequence). Trimming shortened V by 3 bases and J by 8 bases, and 13 bases separated the two germline ends. As DNA, the CDR3 is TGTGCCAGCAGCTTGGCAGGGTTGGAAGGCTACACCTTC. This gives the protein CASSLAGLEGYTF.

This clone has just one count. The chain links TRBV5-4 to TRBJ1-5; D not resolved. V was cut by 1 base and J by 7 bases, with 6 bases left in between. The germline V gene encodes CDR1 SGHNT and CDR2 YYREEE (reference sequence). This CDR3 region has 12 residues. CDR3: CASSLNGQPQHF. In nucleotides, the CDR3 is TGTGCCAGCAGCTTGAACGGGCAGCCCCAGCATTTT.

The chain links TRBV6-4 to TRBJ2-2; 8 nucleotides line up with TRBD1. This CDR3 comprises 15 residues. Germline assignment: CDR1 MRHNA and CDR2 SNTAGT. Germline trimming cut 5 bases from V and 3 bases from J; bases unmatched to any gene: 5. CDR3 region: CASSRTGMDTGELFF. CDR3 nucleotide sequence: TGTGCCAGCAGTCGGACAGGGATGGACACCGGGGAGCTGTTTTTT.

The chain has TRBV4-3 and TRBJ1-2; 7 bases are shared with TRBD1. Trimming cost V 0 bases and J 4 bases; bases outside gene matches: 8. Germline CDR1 reads LGHNA; CDR2 reads YSLEER. CDR3 size: 16 residues. CDR3 sequence reads: CASSQDEGALAYGYTF. The CDR3 nucleotides read TGCGCCAGCAGCCAAGATGAGGGGGCGTTGGCCTATGGCTACACCTTC.

The genes are TRBV5-4 and TRBJ2-2; 8 bases line up with TRBD1. The length of the CDR3 is 16 residues. The germline V gene encodes CDR1 SGHNT and CDR2 YYREEE (reference sequence). V lost 3 bases to trimming and J lost 1 base; unmatched junction nucleotides: 5. The CDR3 nucleotides read TGTGCCAGCAGCTCGGACAGGGTAAAGAACACCGGGGAGCTGTTTTTT. This encodes CASSSDRVKNTGELFF.